This T cell receptor beta chain was observed in a study of early T cells in non-severe SARS-CoV-2 infection. The overall study: Chains from this unsorted whole-blood bulk RNA could not be paired. Study results and caveats: Comparison of clonotypes with VDJdb favored anti-spike CD8 responses while missing private and CD4 specificities.

With respect to this clonotype: Its antigen is not identified.

Germline values: CDR1 MNHNY, CDR2 SVGAGI (reference sequence). The CDR3 loop spans 15 amino acids. With 0 bases clipped from V and 6 bases from J, the junction kept 8 bases outside the gene matches. Unique molecular identifier tags were affixed to discrete cDNA molecules. TCRdb called the 5' RACE reads again in MiXCR, with one record for every CDR3 protein. The sample has about 99,000 distinct CDR3 sequences; around 17% are singletons. The specimen sequenced was whole blood. The TCR was taken from an adult who was a healthcare worker with PCR-confirmed SARS-CoV-2 infection or an uninfected control (not recorded which). This chain uses TRBV6-6 with TRBJ2-7, with 7 bases fitting TRBD1. CDR3: CASSYSGRGSREQYF. The CDR3 DNA reads TGTGCCAGCAGTTACTCGGGCAGGGGGTCGCGCGAGCAGTACTTC.